This TCR beta chain was identified during a study of CD8+CD57+ T cells in acquired aplastic anemia. Overall study context: On average, sorted CD4+ and CD8+ cells gave around 3 ug of DNA. Study-level results: There were around 28 CD8+ CDR3 sequences that occurred in both patients and controls.

The authors sequenced patients whose flow cytometry had shown CD8+CD57+ cell expansion. A severe acquired aplastic anemia diagnosis applied to all patients. Prior therapy had not been administered to any patient at the time of blood sampling. The CDR3 covers 15 residues. Germline CDR1 is WNHNN and CDR2 is SYGVQD (reference sequence). V was clipped by 4 bases and J by 0 bases; unmatched bases: 4. Genomic DNA, serving as template, underwent TCR beta VDJ and CDR3 profiling. MiXCR was run by TCRdb on the reads, yielding one entry per CDR3 protein. This table has about 200,000 distinct CDR3 sequences, under 50% appearing once. As concerns this clonotype: Its target is unknown.

The chain has TRBV10-1 and TRBJ2-7, with TRBD1 matching over 9 bases. Sample: sorted CD4+, CD8+, or CD8+CD57+ T cells (not recorded which) from PBMCs. This clonotype originated in a human donor with aplastic anemia. This chain's CDR3 is CASSAMGQGSYEQYF. In nucleotides, the CDR3 is TGCGCCAGCAGTGCGATGGGACAGGGCTCCTACGAGCAGTACTTC.